Presented here are 19 T cell receptor beta chains from one specimen sequenced in a study of blood T cell repertoires in COVID-19. Data came from immunoSEQ multiplex PCR; TCRdb stores just in-frame clones and leaves some out. The data show 150,000 to 200,000 clones, around nine tenths seen once. The sequenced material came from peripheral blood. The receptors stem from a man between 18 and 29 years old with active or convalescent COVID-19.

V and J are TRBV27 and TRBJ2-5, with a possible D match to TRBD1 (6 bases). Trimming left V 2 bases short and J 4 bases short, with 11 bases between. This CDR3 contains 14 residues. CDR1 is MNHEY, CDR2 SMNVEV, per germline (reference sequence). CDR3 sequence: CASSLGGMRETQYF. DNA for the CDR3: TGTGCCAGCAGTTTAGGGGGCATGAGAGAGACCCAGTACTTC.

The gene calls are TRBV18 and TRBJ2-1; D is ambiguous. The CDR3 is 16 amino acids. V lost 1 base to trimming and J lost 5 bases, with 15 bases between them. The germline V gene encodes CDR1 KGHSH and CDR2 LQKENI. Written as DNA, the CDR3 is TGTGCCAGCTCACCACAATCCAGGAATTTGGACAATGAGCAGTTCTTC. Encoded protein: CASSPQSRNLDNEQFF.

This chain connects TRBV13 to TRBJ2-1; TRBD1 agrees at 8 bases. CDR1 and CDR2 from the germline V gene are PRHDT and FYEKMQ (reference sequence). V trimming: 0 bases; J trimming: 10 bases; junction bases outside the gene matches: 8. This CDR3 contains 15 residues. The CDR3 sequence: CASSLGLRGTGEQFF. CDR3 DNA: TGTGCCAGCAGCTTAGGCCTTAGAGGGACAGGAGAGCAGTTCTTC.

The chain links TRBV6-1 to TRBJ1-5; no clear D. CDR1 MNHNS and CDR2 SASEGT come from the germline V gene. This CDR3 is built from 13 residues. Trimming left V 1 base short and J 5 bases short, with 6 bases between. The CDR3 nucleotides are TGTGCCAGCAGTGAAGGTGTAGATCAGCCCCAGCATTTT. It codes for CASSEGVDQPQHF.

The CDR3: CASRGEGNSPLHF. In DNA, the CDR3 is TGTGCCAGCAGAGGTGAGGGTAATTCACCCCTCCACTTT. This rearrangement joins TRBV2 to TRBJ1-6, with no clear D. Germline CDR1 and CDR2: SNHLY and FYNNEI. The CDR3 loop spans 13 amino acids. V shed 6 bases and J shed 6 bases, with 9 bases lying between them.

V usage is TRBV19 and J usage is TRBJ2-1, with a tentative D call TRBD2 (6 bases). Between the trimmed V and J ends, which lost 3 bases and 5 bases, there was a span of 17 bases. The CDR3 has 16 amino acids. Germline loops: CDR1 LNHDA, CDR2 SQIVND (reference sequence). The CDR3 reads CASSIWDSNLNNEQFF. In DNA, the CDR3 is TGTGCCAGTAGTATCTGGGACTCCAACTTGAACAATGAGCAGTTCTTC.

The V call is TRBV24-1, the J call TRBJ2-3, with D tentatively TRBD1 (5 bases). CDR1 and CDR2 from the germline V gene are KGHDR and SFDVKD. Trimming took off 1 base at V and 6 bases at J, with 10 bases between the two ends. This CDR3 is built from 14 residues. DNA for the CDR3: TGTGCCACCAGTGATTTACGGAAGGGGGATACGCAGTATTTT. Its translation is CATSDLRKGDTQYF.

In this sample, this clone turned up once. This chain connects TRBV19 to TRBJ1-2, with 8 bases fitting TRBD1. Germline V gene lookup returns CDR1 LNHDA and CDR2 SQIVND (reference sequence). The CDR3 covers 18 residues. J gave up 6 bases and V 2 bases, and 17 bases lay outside the gene matches. The CDR3 protein is CASSIRQDREDYTNGYTF. CDR3 sequence (DNA): TGTGCCAGTAGTATACGACAGGACAGGGAGGATTATACGAATGGCTACACCTTC. The variable domain in full, with the rest retrieved from reference TRBV19 and TRBJ1-2, is DGGITQSPKYLFRKEGQNVTLSCEQNLNHDAMYWYRQDPGQGLRLIYYSQIVNDFQKGDIAEGYSVSREKKESFPLTVTSAQKNPTAFYLCASSIRQDREDYTNGYTFGSGTRLTVV.

This sequence joins TRBV19 and TRBJ2-2; 9 nucleotides agree with TRBD2. Trimming took 3 bases from V and 6 from J; bases not matched to a gene: 11. Germline V gives CDR1 LNHDA, CDR2 SQIVND (reference sequence). The CDR3 contains 17 residues. CDR3 nucleotide sequence: TGTGCCAGTAGTATCTCCCTAGCGGGGACCCTCGCCGGGGAGCTGTTTTTT. The encoded protein is CASSISLAGTLAGELFF.

The rearrangement joins TRBV12-5 to TRBJ2-3; TRBD2 agrees at 10 bases. With V trimmed by 7 bases and J by 4 bases, 5 bases remained unmatched. The CDR3 is 14 residues long. Germline loops: CDR1 LGHNT, CDR2 FRNRAP. The CDR3 spells CASVFSGRPDTQYF. CDR3 coding DNA: TGTGCTAGTGTATTTAGCGGGAGGCCAGATACGCAGTATTTT.

The CDR3 region is CASNPGLAGRETQYF. DNA for the CDR3: TGTGCCAGCAACCCAGGACTAGCGGGAAGAGAGACCCAGTACTTC. The rearrangement links TRBV3-1 (or the pseudogene TRBV3-2) to TRBJ2-5, with 12 nucleotides matching TRBD2. Per germline, CDR1 LGHDT and CDR2 YNNKEL (reference sequence). J gave up 4 bases and V 7 bases, and 7 bases lay outside the gene matches. This CDR3 contains 15 residues.

The genes are TRBV2 and TRBJ2-3; 9 bases line up with TRBD2. This CDR3 is 16 amino acids long. In germline, CDR1 is SNHLY, CDR2 FYNNEI. V lost 4 bases, J lost 0 bases, and 5 bases stayed unmatched. CDR3 in amino acids: CASSVGLAGSTDTQYF. The CDR3 DNA sequence: TGTGCCAGCAGTGTGGGGCTAGCGGGGAGCACAGATACGCAGTATTTT. The full variable domain, with the rest looked up from reference TRBV2 and TRBJ2-3, is EPEVTQTPSHQVTQMGQEVILRCVPISNHLYFYWYRQILGQKVEFLVSFYNNEISEKSEIFDDQFSVERPDGSNFTLKIRSTKLEDSAMYFCASSVGLAGSTDTQYFGPGTRLTVL.

As for this clone: One end of the junction varies from germline; a read error may be responsible. The same CDR3 can be traced to other DNA sequences in this sample. The chain links TRBV5-1 to TRBJ2-1, with 11 bases that match TRBD2. Germline V gives CDR1 SGHRS, CDR2 YFSETQ. This CDR3 is built from 15 residues. The CDR3 loop reads CASSYLAGGYNEQFF. CDR3 DNA: TGTGCCAGCAGCTACCTAGCGGGGGGTTACAATGAGCAGTTCTTC.

The V and J genes are TRBV7-2 and TRBJ1-2, with TRBD1 matching 9 bases. Germline trimming cut 2 bases from V and 4 bases from J; bases unmatched to any gene: 8. The CDR3 totals 16 residues. Germline V CDR1 and CDR2: SGHTA, FQGNSA. As DNA, the CDR3 is TGTGCCAGCAGCTTACAGCGGACAGGGGTCCTCTATGGCTACACCTTC. This encodes CASSLQRTGVLYGYTF.

The V call is TRBV9, the J call TRBJ2-1, with TRBD1 identical over 7 bases. This CDR3 spans 13 amino acids. Germline values: CDR1 SGDLS, CDR2 YYNGEE. The V segment lost 0 bases and the J segment 12 bases; nucleotides outside the gene matches: 6. The CDR3 loop is CASSVDEGALQFF. The CDR3 DNA follows: TGTGCCAGCAGCGTAGACGAGGGGGCCCTGCAGTTCTTC.

The chain's CDR3 is CASSGPGNQPQHF. The CDR3 DNA follows: TGTGCCAGCAGTGGCCCGGGGAATCAGCCCCAGCATTTT. V usage is TRBV27 and J usage is TRBJ1-5; D gene uncertain. From germline, CDR1 is MNHEY and CDR2 SMNVEV (reference sequence). V gave up 5 bases and J gave up 4 bases, with 9 bases separating them. The CDR3 spans 13 residues.

This clone appeared a single time. The gene calls are TRBV9 and TRBJ1-4; TRBD1 might be the D (5 bases). V was clipped by 2 bases and J by 3 bases, with 14 bases between them. This CDR3 spans 16 amino acids. The germline V gene has CDR1 SGDLS and CDR2 YYNGEE. DNA for the CDR3: TGTGCCAGCAGCGTTGCAGGGTACGGAGCTAATGAAAAACTGTTTTTT. Translated: CASSVAGYGANEKLFF.

The gene calls are TRBV30 and TRBJ1-4, with a tentative D call TRBD1 (6 bases). Germline V gene lookup returns CDR1 GTSNPN and CDR2 SVGIG (reference sequence). The V gene lost 5 bases and the J gene lost 5 bases, with 12 bases spanning the gap. The CDR3 covers 13 residues. CDR3 DNA sequence: TGTGCCTGGGTCCCCACAGGGAATGAAAAACTGTTTTTT. It encodes CAWVPTGNEKLFF.

V is TRBV3-1 (or the pseudogene TRBV3-2) and J is TRBJ1-3, with 8 positions matching TRBD1. CDR1 is LGHDT, CDR2 YNNKEL, per germline (reference sequence). The CDR3 spans 15 residues. V shed 1 base, J shed 1 base, and the junction held 0 bases outside the gene matches. The CDR3 DNA reads TGTGCCAGCAGCCAAGGGACAGGGTCTGGAAACACCATATATTTT. Protein product: CASSQGTGSGNTIYF.